The rows below give T cell receptor beta chains drawn from one sample of a study of T cell repertoires in ileal Crohn's disease. Profiling relied on immunoSEQ multiplex PCR, and the TCRdb table lists in-frame clones only, not all of them. The sample records almost 15,000 clones, over 70% being singletons. The sequencing sample was made of ileal tissue. The source is an adult with Crohn's disease. CDR3s include the opening cysteine and the closing phenylalanine or tryptophan. D genes are given only for firm matches. Size tells how often a clone was seen (once, few, many) or the class of an expanded clone, and some rows leave it out.

clone_size: NA
d_call: NA
j_call: TRBJ1-3
v_call: TRBV7-8
cdr3_aa: CASTNEDTIYF
cdr3_nt: TGTGCCAGCACCAACGAGGACACCATATATTTT

clone_size: NA
d_call: NA
j_call: TRBJ2-7
v_call: TRBV6-5
cdr3_aa: CASSYSSGEQYF
cdr3_nt: TGTGCCAGCAGTTACTCAAGTGGCGAGCAGTACTTC

clone_size: NA
d_call: TRBD1
j_call: TRBJ2-7
v_call: TRBV6-6
cdr3_aa: CASSYSTGTGAYEQYF
cdr3_nt: TGTGCCAGCAGTTACTCGACCGGGACAGGAGCCTACGAGCAGTACTTC

clone_size: NA
d_call: TRBD1
j_call: TRBJ1-4
v_call: TRBV7-9
cdr3_aa: CASSWGQGLYEKLFF
cdr3_nt: TGTGCCAGCAGCTGGGGACAGGGTTTGTATGAAAAACTGTTTTTT

clone_size: NA
d_call: NA
j_call: TRBJ1-5
v_call: TRBV2
cdr3_aa: CASKGDLDQPQHF
cdr3_nt: TGTGCCAGCAAAGGGGACCTGGATCAGCCCCAGCATTTT

clone_size: NA
d_call: NA
j_call: TRBJ1-5
v_call: TRBV29-1
cdr3_aa: CSVARGSNQPQHF
cdr3_nt: TGCAGCGTCGCTAGGGGAAGTAATCAGCCCCAGCATTTT

clone_size: NA
d_call: TRBD1
j_call: TRBJ1-5
v_call: TRBV7-2
cdr3_aa: CASSGTADQPQHF
cdr3_nt: TGTGCCAGCAGCGGGACAGCCGATCAGCCCCAGCATTTT

clone_size: NA
d_call: TRBD2
j_call: TRBJ2-5
v_call: TRBV7-3
cdr3_aa: CASSLAGVRETQYF
cdr3_nt: TGTGCCAGCAGCTTAGCGGGGGTGAGGGAGACCCAGTACTTC

clone_size: NA
d_call: NA
j_call: TRBJ1-1
v_call: TRBV16
cdr3_aa: CASSPVRQYTEAFF
cdr3_nt: TGTGCCAGCAGCCCGGTCAGACAGTACACTGAAGCTTTCTTT

clone_size: NA
d_call: NA
j_call: TRBJ2-3
v_call: TRBV6-5
cdr3_aa: CASSYSEKDTQYF
cdr3_nt: TGTGCCAGCAGTTACTCGGAAAAGGATACGCAGTATTTT

clone_size: few
d_call: TRBD2
j_call: TRBJ2-1
v_call: TRBV5-6
cdr3_aa: CASSSPLAGGNEQFF
cdr3_nt: TGTGCCAGCAGCTCCCCACTAGCGGGAGGCAATGAGCAGTTCTTC

clone_size: NA
d_call: NA
j_call: TRBJ1-4
v_call: TRBV27
cdr3_aa: CASSFVFFVATNEKLFF
cdr3_nt: TGTGCCAGCAGTTTTGTTTTTTTTGTTGCAACTAATGAAAAACTGTTTTTT

clone_size: NA
d_call: NA
j_call: TRBJ2-2
v_call: TRBV7-6
cdr3_aa: CASSPGRGLDTGELFF
cdr3_nt: TGTGCCAGCAGCCCCGGGAGGGGGCTGGACACCGGGGAGCTGTTTTTT

clone_size: once
d_call: TRBD2
j_call: TRBJ2-3
v_call: TRBV5-1
cdr3_aa: CASSLYRGSGNPSTDTQYF
cdr3_nt: TGCGCCAGCAGCTTATATCGGGGTAGCGGGAACCCTAGCACAGATACGCAGTATTTT

clone_size: NA
d_call: TRBD2
j_call: TRBJ2-5
v_call: TRBV7-2
cdr3_aa: CASSRGGSGSETQYF
cdr3_nt: TGTGCCAGCAGTCGCGGGGGTAGCGGGAGCGAGACCCAGTACTTC

clone_size: few
d_call: TRBD1
j_call: TRBJ1-4
v_call: TRBV5-1
cdr3_aa: CASSSGTGNEKLFF
cdr3_nt: TGCGCCAGCAGCAGTGGGACAGGGAATGAAAAACTGTTTTTT

clone_size: NA
d_call: TRBD2
j_call: TRBJ2-1
v_call: TRBV6-5
cdr3_aa: CASSYGWASGDEQFF
cdr3_nt: TGTGCCAGCAGTTACGGGTGGGCTAGCGGGGATGAGCAGTTCTTC

clone_size: NA
d_call: NA
j_call: TRBJ2-4
v_call: TRBV29-1
cdr3_aa: CSVETAAKNIQYF
cdr3_nt: TGCAGCGTTGAAACAGCAGCCAAAAACATTCAGTACTTC

clone_size: NA
d_call: NA
j_call: TRBJ1-2
v_call: TRBV6-5
cdr3_aa: CASSYSEGQVLVGYTF
cdr3_nt: TGTGCCAGCAGTTACTCCGAGGGGCAGGTTCTCGTCGGCTACACCTTC

clone_size: NA
d_call: TRBD2
j_call: TRBJ2-7
v_call: TRBV7-2
cdr3_aa: CASSLVGGRGGYEQYF
cdr3_nt: TGTGCCAGCAGCTTAGTAGGCGGGAGGGGCGGCTACGAGCAGTACTTC